The 28 T cell receptor beta chains below come from one sample, sequenced in a study of human T cells and chemical hapten exposure. The time point was: patch test 3, about 24 weeks after DPC sensitization. Noted treatment: therapeutic diphenylcyclopropenone sensitization with weekly scalp DPC. TCRdb re-analysed the RACE reads in MiXCR, keeping a single row per CDR3 protein. The sample gives roughly 84,000 distinct CDR3 sequences, roughly a tenth of which show up once; about 3.5% is in the top ten. The sequencing here drew on whole blood, taken in connection with sensitization to the hapten diphenylcyclopropenone (DPC). These receptors all come from a woman aged 45-65 years with alopecia areata. Some clones in this sample may be carry-over from other donors' samples.

This clonotype was observed many times. The chain recombines TRBV7-9 with TRBJ2-1; tentative D call: TRBD2 (7 bases). This CDR3 contains 15 residues. The V gene lost 5 bases and the J gene lost 5 bases, with 16 bases spanning the gap. Per the germline V gene, CDR1 is SEHNR and CDR2 is FQNEAQ (reference sequence). The CDR3 reads CASSPPGGRDNEQFF. The CDR3 DNA reads TGTGCCAGCAGCCCCCCCGGGGGGCGGGACAATGAGCAGTTCTTC.

Many counts were recorded for this clonotype. The CDR3 DNA is TGTGCCAGCAGCCTCTCGTCGCGGGGAGAGACCCAGTACTTC. This gives the protein CASSLSSRGETQYF. The chain has TRBV7-9 and TRBJ2-5, with D perhaps TRBD2 (6 bases). CDR3 length: 14 residues. With 5 bases removed from V and 4 bases from J, the gap between germline ends came to 14 bases. Germline V gene sequence: CDR1 SEHNR, CDR2 FQNEAQ (reference sequence).

This clonotype was recorded many times. V usage is TRBV20-1 and J usage is TRBJ2-1; no firm D call. The germline gives CDR1 DFQATT, CDR2 SNEGSKA (reference sequence). This CDR3 contains 11 residues. The V end lost 6 bases, the J end lost 10 bases, and 13 bases lay between the germline ends. CDR3 sequence: CSALYKSEQFF. The CDR3 coding sequence is TGCAGTGCCTTGTACAAGAGCGAGCAGTTCTTC.

This clonotype turned up a few times. The CDR3 nucleotides are TGTGCCAGCAGCCAAGATCCCAGGCGAGGGGCCAAAAACATTCAGTACTTC. This codes for CASSQDPRRGAKNIQYF. This chain joins TRBV3-1 and TRBJ2-4; a weak D match, TRBD2 (5 bases). The length of the CDR3 is 17 residues. CDR1 LGHDT and CDR2 YNNKEL come from the germline V gene (reference sequence). Trimming shortened V by 0 bases and J by 1 base, and 13 bases separated the two germline ends.

The chain carries TRBV6-2 or TRBV6-3 and TRBJ2-4, with D possibly matching TRBD1 (7 bases). CDR3 length equals 15 residues. V was shortened by 8 bases and J by 2 bases, with 16 bases between the two germline ends. Germline lookup yields CDR1 MNHEY and CDR2 SVGEGT. The CDR3: CASGAGQRTKNIQYF. DNA of the CDR3: TGTGCCAGCGGGGCGGGACAGCGGACCAAAAACATTCAGTACTTC.

The sample holds a few counts of this clonotype. J is TRBJ2-1 and V is TRBV29-1; D not certain. The CDR3 sequence is 13 residues long. Germline-derived CDR1 and CDR2 are SQVTM and ANQGSEA. Between the trimmed V and J ends, which lost 4 bases and 0 bases, there was a span of 7 bases. CDR3 protein: CSVGESSYNEQFF. The CDR3 region has the DNA TGCAGCGTTGGAGAGTCCTCCTACAATGAGCAGTTCTTC.

In its sample, this clonotype was seen many times. The chain has TRBV20-1 and TRBJ2-1; D is unclear. Germline V gives CDR1 DFQATT, CDR2 SNEGSKA (reference sequence). The length of the CDR3 is 13 residues. The V end lost 0 bases, the J end lost 5 bases, and 8 bases lay between the germline ends. The CDR3 sequence is CSARDTADNEQFF. CDR3 nucleotide sequence: TGCAGTGCTAGAGATACGGCCGACAATGAGCAGTTCTTC.

This clonotype came up many times. The J gene is TRBJ2-7, the V gene TRBV7-3; 11 bases match TRBD2. The germline V gene has CDR1 SGHTA and CDR2 FQGTGA. CDR3 length: 15 amino acids. V lost 6 bases to trimming and J lost 1 base; unmatched junction nucleotides: 5. CDR3 coding DNA: TGTGCCAGCAGTCTTACTAGCGGGAGTTCCTACGAGCAGTACTTC. As protein: CASSLTSGSSYEQYF.

The rearrangement uses TRBV29-1 and TRBJ2-3; D remains unclear. This CDR3 region has 12 residues. V was trimmed by 3 bases and J by 2 bases, leaving 6 bases between them. CDR1 is SQVTM and CDR2 is ANQGSEA in the germline V gene. CDR3 coding DNA: TGCAGCGTTGAGACCTACACAGATACGCAGTATTTT. Translation: CSVETYTDTQYF.

Many counts were recorded for this clonotype. The chain uses TRBV11-2 and TRBJ2-1, with D hard to call. The CDR3 has 15 residues. The germline gives CDR1 SGHAT, CDR2 FQNNGV. Trimming stripped 5 bases from V and 4 bases from J, with 15 bases between. For the CDR3, the DNA is TGTGCCAGCAGCCCCCGTTCCAAATCATACAATGAGCAGTTCTTC. It yields the protein CASSPRSKSYNEQFF. Filled out from reference TRBV11-2 and TRBJ2-1, the complete variable domain reads EAGVAQSPRYKIIEKRQSVAFWCNPISGHATLYWYQQILGQGPKLLIQFQNNGVVDDSQLPKDRFSAERLKGVDSTLKIQPAKLEDSAVYLCASSPRSKSYNEQFFGPGTRLTVL.

The sample holds many counts of this clonotype. The chain links TRBV19 to TRBJ1-2; 11 bases match TRBD1. The germline V gene has CDR1 LNHDA and CDR2 SQIVND (reference sequence). V shed 9 bases, J shed 4 bases, and the junction held 4 bases outside the gene matches. The CDR3 has 13 amino acids. CDR3: CASRTGGGYGYTF. Here the CDR3 DNA reads TGTGCCAGCCGGACAGGGGGCGGCTATGGCTACACCTTC.

The rearrangement links TRBV11-3 to TRBJ2-7, with a possible D match to TRBD2 (5 bases). This CDR3 has 14 residues. Germline-derived CDR1 and CDR2 are SGHNT and YENEEA. V shed 5 bases and J shed 7 bases, with 18 bases lying between them. The CDR3 here is CASSALSGEQEQYF. CDR3 bases: TGTGCCAGCAGCGCCCTTTCCGGGGAGCAAGAGCAGTACTTC.

This clonotype turned up a few times. The V and J genes are TRBV7-9 and TRBJ1-5; 8 nucleotides match TRBD1. The CDR3 covers 16 residues. Per the germline V gene, CDR1 is SEHNR and CDR2 is FQNEAQ (reference sequence). Trimming cost V 5 bases and J 2 bases; bases outside gene matches: 8. CDR3 amino acids: CASSLDRGAGNQPQHF. CDR3 coding DNA: TGTGCCAGCAGCCTAGACAGGGGAGCAGGCAATCAGCCCCAGCATTTT.

The chain carries TRBV6-5 and TRBJ1-1; maybe TRBD1 (5 bases). Looked up from germline, CDR1 is MNHEY and CDR2 is SVGAGI. CDR3 length: 13 residues. V was shortened by 4 bases and J by 8 bases, with 14 bases between the two germline ends. The CDR3 loop reads CASSSYGGFEAFF. The CDR3 DNA reads as TGTGCCAGCAGTTCCTATGGGGGTTTCGAAGCTTTCTTT.

A word on this clonotype: It may be a read error: a sequence one base away is much more abundant. The J gene is TRBJ2-1, the V gene TRBV29-1, with 10 bases that match TRBD1. Germline V gene sequence: CDR1 SQVTM, CDR2 ANQGSEA. The J segment lost 5 bases and the V segment lost 7 bases, leaving 5 bases of the junction unmatched. The CDR3 contains 13 residues. CDR3 residues: CSAGQGSDNEQFF. In DNA, the CDR3 is TGCAGCGCGGGACAGGGGTCCGACAATGAGCAGTTCTTC.

This clonotype was detected ten times or more. This chain uses TRBV11-2 with TRBJ2-3; the D is unclear. V dropped 6 bases and J dropped 4 bases, with 20 bases sitting between them. Germline lookup yields CDR1 SGHAT and CDR2 FQNNGV. The CDR3 is made up of 16 amino acids. The DNA of the CDR3 is TGTGCCAGCAGTTCTCCGAGGAAGCGCCAATCAGATACGCAGTATTTT. Protein: CASSSPRKRQSDTQYF.

As to this clonotype: A clone one base away is much larger, so this may be a read error. The chain links TRBV12-3 or TRBV12-4 to TRBJ2-7, with D unclear. The CDR3 extends over 12 amino acids. Trimming shortened V by 5 bases and J by 5 bases, and 10 bases separated the two germline ends. CDR3 coding DNA: TGTGCCAGCAGTATGATCCGCAACGAGCAGTACTTC. This gives the protein CASSMIRNEQYF.

V gene TRBV7-2 combines with J gene TRBJ2-3; D not resolved. V lost 8 bases to trimming and J lost 0 bases, with 9 bases between them. Germline CDR1 reads SGHTA; CDR2 reads FQGNSA. The CDR3 extends over 13 amino acids. DNA for the CDR3: TGTGCCAGCGGGTGGCCTAGCACAGATACGCAGTATTTT. Its protein product is CASGWPSTDTQYF.

The rearrangement uses TRBV12-3 or TRBV12-4 and TRBJ2-2; D not resolved. V was pared by 2 bases and J by 4 bases, with 14 bases between. CDR3 length equals 16 residues. The CDR3 nucleotides read TGTGCCAGCAGTTTAAGTCTCCAGGAGATCACCGGGGAGCTGTTTTTT. Protein sequence: CASSLSLQEITGELFF.

This clonotype was seen a few times. The gene calls are TRBV12-3 or TRBV12-4 and TRBJ2-2; TRBD1 is a possible D gene (7 bases). The V end was cut by 5 bases, the J end by 4 bases, with 17 bases between. This CDR3 has 16 amino acids. The CDR3 spells CASSPSRQGGTGELFF. CDR3 DNA sequence: TGTGCCAGCAGTCCCTCGAGGCAGGGGGGCACCGGGGAGCTGTTTTTT.

This clonotype has ten or more counts. The J gene is TRBJ2-7, the V gene TRBV28; D gene uncertain. Trimming left V 10 bases short and J 5 bases short, with 21 bases between. Germline CDR1 MDHEN, CDR2 SYDVKM. The CDR3 has 14 amino acids. In nucleotides, the CDR3 is TGTGCCACTGTGGCCGGCAGGATTCGCGACGAGCAGTACTTC. Encoded protein: CATVAGRIRDEQYF. Together with reference TRBV28 and TRBJ2-7, the CDR3 gives the full variable domain: DVKVTQSSRYLVKRTGEKVFLECVQDMDHENMFWYRQDPGLGLRLIYFSYDVKMKEKGDIPEGYSVSREKKERFSLILESASTNQTSMYLCATVAGRIRDEQYFGPGTRLTVT.

This clonotype was seen repeatedly, ten times or more. V and J are TRBV12-5 and TRBJ2-7, with D tentatively TRBD1 or TRBD2 (5 bases each). V dropped 7 bases and J dropped 5 bases, with 15 bases sitting between them. Germline-derived CDR1 and CDR2 are LGHNT and FRNRAP. CDR3 length equals 13 residues. CDR3 DNA sequence: TGTGCTAGTGCCCCGTCGGGGCTGGACGAGCAGTACTTC. This gives the protein CASAPSGLDEQYF. The complete variable domain, with remaining parts taken from reference TRBV12-5 and TRBJ2-7, reads DARVTQTPRHKVTEMGQEVTMRCQPILGHNTVFWYRQTMMQGLELLAYFRNRAPLDDSGMPKDRFSAEMPDATLATLKIQPSEPRDSAVYFCASAPSGLDEQYFGPGTRLTVT.

This clonotype was seen repeatedly, ten times or more. At one end the junction does not follow the germline gene, possibly because of a read error. The chain uses TRBV7-7 and TRBJ2-7; 15 bases are shared with TRBD2. The CDR3 is 14 amino acids. CDR1 and CDR2 from the germline V gene are SSHAT and FNYEAQ (reference sequence). CDR3 in amino acids: CASSPGLAGGEQYF. Here the CDR3 DNA reads TGTGCTAGCAGCCCGGGACTAGCGGGAGGCGAGCAGTACTTC.

On this clonotype itself: A read error may explain this, as a much larger clone is one base away. The chain couples TRBV6-5 to TRBJ1-1, with D perhaps TRBD1 (6 bases). With 5 bases removed from V and 4 bases from J, the gap between germline ends came to 14 bases. Germline CDR1 and CDR2: MNHEY and SVGAGI. This CDR3 spans 14 amino acids. The DNA for the CDR3 is TGTGCCAGCAGTACCGTCAGGGGCGGCACTGAAGCTTTCTTT. Amino acids: CASSTVRGGTEAFF.

The table lists this clonotype with a few counts. The chain uses TRBV4-2 and TRBJ2-4, with 9 bases lining up with TRBD2. The CDR3 is made up of 14 amino acids. Germline-derived CDR1 and CDR2 are LGHNA and YNFKEQ. The V gene end was trimmed by 1 base and the J gene end by 12 bases; junction bases not matched to a gene: 7. CDR3 bases: TGTGCCAGCAGCCAAGCTGTAGCGGGAGTTTCTCAGTACTTC. Translated: CASSQAVAGVSQYF.

In this sample, this clonotype turned up a few times. The gene calls are TRBV20-1 and TRBJ2-1; tentative D call: TRBD2 (7 bases). The length of the CDR3 is 15 residues. Trimming removed 3 bases at V and 5 bases at J, with 17 bases between. Germline CDR1 is DFQATT and CDR2 is SNEGSKA (reference sequence). The CDR3 DNA sequence: TGCAGTGCTAGGGTGGGACCGGGGGGCCACAATGAGCAGTTCTTC. Translated: CSARVGPGGHNEQFF.

This clonotype was counted ten times or more. The chain recombines TRBV18 with TRBJ2-7; D possibly matches TRBD1 or TRBD2 (6 bases each). The germline gives CDR1 KGHSH, CDR2 LQKENI. There are 13 residues in the CDR3. V was shortened by 1 base and J by 12 bases, with 16 bases between the two germline ends. The CDR3 DNA reads TGTGCCAGCTCACCACTTTACAGGGCGGGGCTGTACTTC. This encodes CASSPLYRAGLYF.

This sequence joins TRBV7-9 and TRBJ1-1; 7 nucleotides match TRBD1. Trimming took 8 bases from V and 10 from J; bases not matched to a gene: 13. The CDR3 runs to 13 residues. In germline, CDR1 is SEHNR, CDR2 FQNEAQ (reference sequence). Here the CDR3 DNA reads TGTGCCAGCCACGGAGCAGGGGGAGGAGCAGCTTTCTTT. Protein: CASHGAGGGAAFF.